The T cell receptor beta chain under discussion was sequenced for a study of blood T cell repertoires in COVID-19 (dated by TCRdb to 2019 to 2021). Some background on the complete study: The collaborator samples originated in the United States, Italy and Spain and spanned the acute and convalescent phases of COVID-19. The prospective study material was composed of cDNA or gDNA derived from T cells, B-cell-depleted T cells, or PBMCs. HLA class I and class II types, where available, came from metadata supplied by the sample provider rather than from assay-based typing. The dataset comprised deeply sampled blood TCRbeta repertoires from subjects exposed to, actively infected with, or recovered from COVID-19. Samples were obtained from the ongoing ImmuneRACE study (first 160 participants) and from 1,254 subjects provided by 6 global collaborators. Sample metadata almost always included a de-identified subject ID, COVID-19 status, age in years and sex. A freely available public database, intended as a resource for researchers studying the immune response to SARS-CoV-2, is where the repertoires were released. The paper as a whole reports these results and caveats: The quantity of clinical and demographic metadata differed by source and by participant and was supplied without curation.

The collaborating institutions used their own protocols to collect whole blood in K2EDTA tubes. For TCRbeta analysis, collaborators shipped samples in one of three forms: frozen whole blood, isolated PBMCs, or DNA extracted from either of those sample types. TCRbeta CDR3 regions were amplified from genomic DNA using the immunoSEQ Assay, a bias-controlled multiplex PCR. The paper's data handling went like this. Within the assay, amplification of reference gene primers was used to estimate how many nucleated cells each sample contained. To quantify the absolute abundance of each unique TCRbeta CDR3 rearrangement, sequence reads were collapsed and filtered. For each sample, productive Simpson clonality was calculated as the square root of Simpson's diversity index over productive rearrangements. TCRdb obtained this table from immuneACCESS and retained in-frame rearrangements with V and J assigned. These tables miss some clones; where compared with another copy, unresolved V genes account for less than half of the shortfall, and the remainder is unexplained. V and J calls plus clone size are reproduced from that table; the DNA served to infer D and trimming. The table for this sample lists 65,000 to 90,000 clones; 85% to 90% of them were counted only once. The ten largest clones capture 20% to 25% of the sample.

For this clone: No antigen is known for it. Base qualities are missing; no much larger clone stands one base away.

Spanning cysteine to phenylalanine, the CDR3 consists of 14 amino acids. CDR3 DNA is the only sequence kept; it has 42 bases, read in frame from the first base. Reading the germline V gene gives CDR1 MDHEN and CDR2 SYDVKM. The germline ends are 13 bases apart after V is trimmed by 3 bases and J by 8 bases. This receptor was obtained from an elderly woman in a cohort sampled during active or convalescent COVID-19. The sequence links TRBV28 to TRBJ1-4; the D gene remains uncertain. The material sequenced was peripheral blood. The sequence in DNA is TGTGCCAGCAGTTTGGTTCAAACGAGGGAAAAACTGTTTTTT. Translated, this is CASSLVQTREKLFF. With all but the CDR3 taken from the reference TRBV28 and TRBJ1-4 genes, the full variable domain is: DVKVTQSSRYLVKRTGEKVFLECVQDMDHENMFWYRQDPGLGLRLIYFSYDVKMKEKGDIPEGYSVSREKKERFSLILESASTNQTSMYLCASSLVQTREKLFFGSGTQLSVL.